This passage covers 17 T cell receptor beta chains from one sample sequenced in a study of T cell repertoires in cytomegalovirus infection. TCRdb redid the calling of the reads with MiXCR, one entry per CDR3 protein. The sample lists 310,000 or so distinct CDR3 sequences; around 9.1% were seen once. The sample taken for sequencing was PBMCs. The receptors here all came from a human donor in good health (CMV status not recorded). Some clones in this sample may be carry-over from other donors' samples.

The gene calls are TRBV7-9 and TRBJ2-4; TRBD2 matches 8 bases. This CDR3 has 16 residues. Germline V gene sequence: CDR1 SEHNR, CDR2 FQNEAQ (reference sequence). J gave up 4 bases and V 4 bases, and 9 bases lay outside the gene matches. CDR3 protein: CASSSVWSGGKNIQYF. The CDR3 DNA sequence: TGTGCCAGCAGCTCCGTGTGGTCGGGGGGGAAAAACATTCAGTACTTC.

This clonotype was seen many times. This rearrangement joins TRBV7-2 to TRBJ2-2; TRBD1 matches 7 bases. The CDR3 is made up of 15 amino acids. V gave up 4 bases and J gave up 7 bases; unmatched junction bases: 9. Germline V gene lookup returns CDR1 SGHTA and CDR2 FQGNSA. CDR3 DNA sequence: TGTGCCAGCAGCTCGTGGACAGGTCACCTCGGGGAGCTGTTTTTT. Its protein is CASSSWTGHLGELFF.

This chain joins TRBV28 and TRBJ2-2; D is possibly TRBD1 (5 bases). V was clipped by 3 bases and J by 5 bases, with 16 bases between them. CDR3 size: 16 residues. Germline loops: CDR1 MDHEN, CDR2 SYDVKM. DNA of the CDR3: TGTGCCAGCAGTTTCGGTGGGGCGATTAGGACCGGGGAGCTGTTTTTT. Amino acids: CASSFGGAIRTGELFF.

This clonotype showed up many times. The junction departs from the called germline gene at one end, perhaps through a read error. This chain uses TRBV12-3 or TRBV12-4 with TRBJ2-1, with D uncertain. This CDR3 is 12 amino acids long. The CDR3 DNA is TGTGCCAGCAGCTCAGGTTTGGGTGAGCGGTTCTTC. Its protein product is CASSSGLGERFF.

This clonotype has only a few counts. CDR3 sequence: CASSGPAGGQPQHF. CDR3 sequence (DNA): TGTGCCAGCAGTGGCCCGGCGGGGGGTCAGCCCCAGCATTTT. This chain joins TRBV6-1 and TRBJ1-5, with D possibly matching TRBD1 (5 bases). Germline lookup yields CDR1 MNHNS and CDR2 SASEGT. Trimming took off 4 bases at V and 6 bases at J, with 13 bases between the two ends. The CDR3 loop spans 14 amino acids.

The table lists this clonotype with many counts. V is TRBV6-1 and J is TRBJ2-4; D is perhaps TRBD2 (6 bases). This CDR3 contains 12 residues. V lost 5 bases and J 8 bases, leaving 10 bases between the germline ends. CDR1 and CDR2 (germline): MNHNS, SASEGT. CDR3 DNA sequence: TGTGCCAGCAGTTCGGGGGTGGACATTCAGTACTTC. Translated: CASSSGVDIQYF.

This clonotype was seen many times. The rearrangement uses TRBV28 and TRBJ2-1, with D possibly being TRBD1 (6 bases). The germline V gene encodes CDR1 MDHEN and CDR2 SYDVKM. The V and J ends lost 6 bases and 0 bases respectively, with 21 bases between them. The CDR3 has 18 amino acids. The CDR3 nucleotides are TGTGCCAGCAGGCCTAGAACAACAGGGATTAACTCCTACAATGAGCAGTTCTTC. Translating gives CASRPRTTGINSYNEQFF.

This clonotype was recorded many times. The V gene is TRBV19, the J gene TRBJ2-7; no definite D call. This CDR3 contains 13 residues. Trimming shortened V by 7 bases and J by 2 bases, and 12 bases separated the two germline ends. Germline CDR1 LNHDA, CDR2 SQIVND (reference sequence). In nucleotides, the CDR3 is TGTGCCAGTACCGGACCGAACCCCTACGAGCAGTACTTC. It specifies CASTGPNPYEQYF.

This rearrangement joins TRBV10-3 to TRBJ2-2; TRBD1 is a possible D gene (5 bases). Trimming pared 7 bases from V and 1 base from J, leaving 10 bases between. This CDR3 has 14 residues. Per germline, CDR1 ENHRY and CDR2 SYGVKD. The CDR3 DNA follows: TGTGCCATCATGTTCCAGGGGAACACCGGGGAGCTGTTTTTT. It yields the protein CAIMFQGNTGELFF.

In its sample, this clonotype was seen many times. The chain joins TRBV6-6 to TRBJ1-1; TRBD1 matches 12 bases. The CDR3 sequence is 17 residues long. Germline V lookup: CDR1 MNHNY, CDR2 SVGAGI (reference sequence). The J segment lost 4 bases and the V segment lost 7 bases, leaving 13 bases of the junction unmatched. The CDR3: CASTAGQGALTATEAFF. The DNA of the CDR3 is TGTGCCAGCACCGCGGGACAGGGGGCCTTAACGGCCACTGAAGCTTTCTTT.

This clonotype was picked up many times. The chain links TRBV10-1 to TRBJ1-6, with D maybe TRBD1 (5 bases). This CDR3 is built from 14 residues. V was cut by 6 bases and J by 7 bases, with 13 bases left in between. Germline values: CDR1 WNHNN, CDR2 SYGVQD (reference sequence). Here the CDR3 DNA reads TGCGCCAGCAGGGAGGGGACCGGGAATTCACCCCTCCACTTT. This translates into CASREGTGNSPLHF.

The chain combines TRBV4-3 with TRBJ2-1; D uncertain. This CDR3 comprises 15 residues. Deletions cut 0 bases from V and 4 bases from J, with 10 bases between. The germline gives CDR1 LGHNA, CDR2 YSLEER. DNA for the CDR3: TGCGCCAGCAGCCAAGATCGACTCGTGTACAATGAGCAGTTCTTC. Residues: CASSQDRLVYNEQFF.

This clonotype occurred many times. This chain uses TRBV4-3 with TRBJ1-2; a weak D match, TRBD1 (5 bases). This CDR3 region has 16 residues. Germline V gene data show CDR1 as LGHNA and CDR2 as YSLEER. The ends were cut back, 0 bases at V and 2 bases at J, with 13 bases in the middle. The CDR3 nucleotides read TGCGCCAGCAGCCAAGACGCTTGGGGCGCCAACTATGGCTACACCTTC. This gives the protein CASSQDAWGANYGYTF.

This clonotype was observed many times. The chain's CDR3 is CASGSQGILGNEQFF. CDR3 nucleotides: TGTGCTAGTGGTTCCCAGGGGATCTTGGGCAATGAGCAGTTCTTC. The genes are TRBV12-5 and TRBJ2-1; tentatively, D is TRBD1 (6 bases). The V end was cut by 4 bases, the J end by 6 bases, with 16 bases between. Germline lookup yields CDR1 LGHNT and CDR2 FRNRAP. This CDR3 has 15 residues.

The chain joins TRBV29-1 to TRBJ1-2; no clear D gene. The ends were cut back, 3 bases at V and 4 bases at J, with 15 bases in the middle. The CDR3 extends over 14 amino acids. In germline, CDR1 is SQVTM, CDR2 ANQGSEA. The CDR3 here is CSVDDAPSGYGYTF. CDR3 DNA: TGCAGCGTTGATGATGCGCCAAGTGGCTATGGCTACACCTTC.

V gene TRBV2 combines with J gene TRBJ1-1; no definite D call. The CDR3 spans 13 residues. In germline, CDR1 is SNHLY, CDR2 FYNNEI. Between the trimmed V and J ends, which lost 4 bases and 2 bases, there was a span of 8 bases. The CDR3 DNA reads TGTGCCAGCAGTGTGGAGGTTAACACTGAAGCTTTCTTT. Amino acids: CASSVEVNTEAFF.

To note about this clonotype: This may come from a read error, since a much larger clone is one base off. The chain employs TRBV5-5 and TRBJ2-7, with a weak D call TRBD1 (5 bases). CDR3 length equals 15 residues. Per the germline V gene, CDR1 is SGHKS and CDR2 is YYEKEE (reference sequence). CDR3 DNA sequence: TGTGCCAGCAGCCTGGACAACTACCCTTTCTACGAGCAGTGCGTC. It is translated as CASSLDNYPFYEQCV.